The clone carrying this TCR beta chain has a single count. Antigen unknown. The sample originates from a study of graft-versus-host responses after intestinal transplantation. About the research overall: Recipients uniformly received anti-thymocyte globulin induction, followed by tacrolimus and steroids for 2 to 4 years. Points from the study as a whole: Ileal or blood samples showed some GvH clones first, and such clones were also found in recipient marrow. In patients with graft-donor T cell macrochimerism, allograft graft-versus-host to host-versus-graft clonal ratios were high.

TCRdb's copy holds only in-frame clones and misses some; the assay was immunoSEQ multiplex PCR. The profile shows some 70,000 clones, 80% to 90% of them singletons. The CDR3 has 11 amino acids. Germline V gene data show CDR1 as MNHNY and CDR2 as SVGAGI (reference sequence). Trimming stripped 5 bases from V and 4 bases from J, with 5 bases between. This sample comprised unstimulated CD8+ T cells sorted from spleen or lymph node cells, obtained before transplant. V gene TRBV6-6 combines with J gene TRBJ1-1; no clear D gene. This clonotype originated in a human donor who was the organ donor for an intestinal transplant. CDR3 nucleotide sequence: TGTGCCAGCAGTCCCCTCACTGAAGCTTTCTTT. Amino acids: CASSPLTEAFF.